This T cell receptor beta chain was identified during a study of siplizumab effects on memory and regulatory T cells. Study-wide results and caveats: A minor fraction of alloreactive clones, and no more, mapped to unstimulated subsets.

Roughly 10^5 TCR templates underwent assay in each sample. The method was immunoSEQ multiplex PCR; TCRdb's version includes in-frame clones alone and lacks a portion of them. The table has tens of thousands of clones, 91% seen once. This clone was counted a single time. The antigen remains undetermined. The V segment lost 0 bases and the J segment 0 bases; nucleotides outside the gene matches: 5. The CDR3 loop spans 16 amino acids. CDR1 and CDR2 from the germline V gene are MGHRA and YSYEKL. Specimen: CD8+ T cells sorted from blood. The V gene is TRBV4-1, the J gene TRBJ2-7; 7 bases are shared with TRBD2. The origin of this receptor is a human donor in good health. CDR3 coding DNA: TGCGCCAGCAGCCAAGAGAGACTAGCAAGCTCCTACGAGCAGTACTTC. Translation gives CASSQERLASSYEQYF.